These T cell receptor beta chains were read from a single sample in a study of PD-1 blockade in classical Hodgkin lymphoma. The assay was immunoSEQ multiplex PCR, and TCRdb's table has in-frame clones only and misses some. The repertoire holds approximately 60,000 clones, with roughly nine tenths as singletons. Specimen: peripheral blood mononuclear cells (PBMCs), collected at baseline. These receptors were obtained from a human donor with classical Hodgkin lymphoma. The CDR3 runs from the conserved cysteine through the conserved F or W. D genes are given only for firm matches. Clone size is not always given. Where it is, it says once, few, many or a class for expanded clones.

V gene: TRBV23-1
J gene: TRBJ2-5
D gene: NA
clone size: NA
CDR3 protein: CASRGPGKKFQETQYF
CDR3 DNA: TGCGCCAGCAGGGGACCGGGGAAGAAATTCCAGGAGACCCAGTACTTC

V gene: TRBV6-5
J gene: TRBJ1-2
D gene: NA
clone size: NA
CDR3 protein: CASSYSGGLGYTF
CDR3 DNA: TGTGCCAGCAGTTACTCAGGGGGTCTGGGCTACACCTTC

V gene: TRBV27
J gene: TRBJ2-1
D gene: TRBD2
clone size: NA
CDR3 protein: CASSLSGLAGVEQFF
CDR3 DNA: TGTGCCAGCAGTTTATCGGGGCTAGCGGGAGTTGAGCAGTTCTTC

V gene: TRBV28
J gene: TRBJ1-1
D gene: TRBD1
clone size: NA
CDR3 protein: CASSLRGRGAFF
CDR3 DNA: TGTGCCAGCAGTTTAAGGGGGCGGGGAGCTTTCTTT

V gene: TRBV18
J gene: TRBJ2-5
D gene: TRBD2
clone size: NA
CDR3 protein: CASSLTPLAGVETQYF
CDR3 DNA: TGTGCCAGCTCACTTACCCCGCTAGCGGGAGTTGAGACCCAGTACTTC

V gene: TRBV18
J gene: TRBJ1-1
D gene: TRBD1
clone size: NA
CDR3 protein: CASSVQGALSTEAFF
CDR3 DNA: TGTGCCAGCTCAGTCCAGGGGGCGTTGAGCACTGAAGCTTTCTTT

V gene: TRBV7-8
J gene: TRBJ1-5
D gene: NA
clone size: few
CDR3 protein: CASSSPLKPQHF
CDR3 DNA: TGTGCCAGCAGCTCACCCCTGAAGCCCCAGCATTTT

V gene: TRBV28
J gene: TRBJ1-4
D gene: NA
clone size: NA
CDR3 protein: CASSPPGKLFF
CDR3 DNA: TGTGCCAGCAGCCCGCCGGGGAAACTGTTTTTT

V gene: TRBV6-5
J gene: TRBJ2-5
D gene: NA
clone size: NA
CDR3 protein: CASAAETQYF
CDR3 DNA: TGTGCCAGCGCGGCGGAGACCCAGTACTTC

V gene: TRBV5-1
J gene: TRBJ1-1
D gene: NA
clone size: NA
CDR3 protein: CASSLEGHTEAFF
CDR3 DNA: TGCGCCAGCAGCTTGGAAGGACACACTGAAGCTTTCTTT

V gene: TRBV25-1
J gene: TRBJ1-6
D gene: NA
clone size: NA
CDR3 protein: CASSERPRISPLHF
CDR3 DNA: TGTGCCAGCAGTGAACGCCCCCGCATTTCACCCCTCCACTTT